These T cell receptor beta chains were read from a single sample in a study of blood T cell repertoires in COVID-19. Profiling relied on immunoSEQ multiplex PCR, and the TCRdb table lists in-frame clones only, not all of them. The sample consists of about 150,000 clones, roughly 90% of them appearing once. Sequencing was done on a sample of peripheral blood. The receptors come from a man aged 45-60 years with acute or convalescent COVID-19. Both conserved end residues are part of each CDR3. The D gene is left open where the match is weak. Only some rows state a clone size, as once, few, many or a class for expanded clones.

D gene,V gene,J gene,clone size,CDR3 DNA,CDR3 protein
NA,TRBV5-1,TRBJ1-4,NA,TGCGCCAGCAGCTTGGAGGGCAGGGGTGCTAATGAAAAACTGTTTTTT,CASSLEGRGANEKLFF
NA,TRBV6-5,TRBJ1-4,once,TGTGCCACCGAGGGGGATTGGGCAGGGAGCGAAAAACTGTTTTTT,CATEGDWAGSEKLFF
NA,TRBV5-4,TRBJ1-2,NA,TGTGCCAGCAGCTTGGGTCCCAGAACACCTAACTATGGCTACACCTTC,CASSLGPRTPNYGYTF
NA,TRBV5-1,TRBJ2-7,NA,TGCGCCAGCAGCGCGGGACAGCTACTCTACGAGCAGTACTTC,CASSAGQLLYEQYF
NA,TRBV5-1,TRBJ1-2,NA,TGCGCCAGCAGCTTTTCACCGGGACACCTTACCCGGGATAATGGCTACACCTTC,CASSFSPGHLTRDNGYTF
TRBD2,TRBV5-1,TRBJ2-7,NA,TGCGCCAGCAGCCCCGGAGGGACTAGCGGAGGCTACGAGCAGTACTTC,CASSPGGTSGGYEQYF
NA,TRBV6-5,TRBJ2-2,NA,TGTGCCAGCAGTTATTTAGCCCCCGACACCGGGGAGCTGTTTTTT,CASSYLAPDTGELFF
NA,TRBV21-1,TRBJ2-4,NA,TGTGCCAGCCCTTTCCTACCGGGACTAGCGGGAGTTGGAGCCAAAAACATTCAGTACTTC,CASPFLPGLAGVGAKNIQYF
NA,TRBV5-4,TRBJ1-2,NA,TGTGCCAGCAGCTTGGGCCGGCTTTCAGGGGACTATGGCTACACCTTC,CASSLGRLSGDYGYTF
NA,TRBV6-5,TRBJ2-3,NA,TGTGCCAGCACATTGGGGGGGGCGTCAGATACGCAGTATTTT,CASTLGGASDTQYF
NA,TRBV12-3/TRBV12-4,TRBJ1-1,NA,TGTGCCAGCAGTTTAGTATTACGGGGGAGGGCTTTCTTT,CASSLVLRGRAFF
NA,TRBV27,TRBJ2-3,NA,TGTGCCAGCAGTTTATCGAGGACAGATACGCAGTATTTT,CASSLSRTDTQYF
TRBD1,TRBV9,TRBJ1-2,NA,TGTGCCAGCAGCGTCGGGACAGGGGGCCTTGGCTACACCTTC,CASSVGTGGLGYTF
NA,TRBV12-2,TRBJ2-5,NA,TGTGCAAGTCGCTTAGATGAGCGGGGGGGCTGGGAGACCCAGTACTTC,CASRLDERGGWETQYF
NA,TRBV25-1,TRBJ1-2,NA,TGTGCCAGCAGTGAGCGACAGGATAACTATGGCTACACCTTC,CASSERQDNYGYTF
TRBD1,TRBV28,TRBJ2-5,NA,TGTGCCAGCAGTAAAAGGACACAGGGGTTGGAGACCCAGTACTTC,CASSKRTQGLETQYF
NA,TRBV28,TRBJ1-3,once,TGTGCCAGCAGTTTCCGGCAGGGGCTCTCTGGAAACACCATATATTTT,CASSFRQGLSGNTIYF
TRBD1,TRBV18,TRBJ1-1,NA,TGTGCCAGCTCACCAAACAGGGGATTGAACACTGAAGCTTTCTTT,CASSPNRGLNTEAFF
NA,TRBV4-1,TRBJ2-1,NA,TGCGCCAGCAGCCAAGGTGAGAGTTTCGGTTACAATGAGCAGTTCTTC,CASSQGESFGYNEQFF
TRBD1,TRBV5-1,TRBJ1-4,once,TGCGCCAGCAGCTTGGGACAGGGGGCTAAGAGTAATGAAAAACTGTTTTTT,CASSLGQGAKSNEKLFF
TRBD1,TRBV18,TRBJ1-6,NA,TGTGCCAGCTCACCGGGACAGGGGGCAATCCGCCTCAATTCACCCCTCCACTTT,CASSPGQGAIRLNSPLHF
NA,TRBV30,TRBJ1-1,NA,TGTGCGGGGGGGACTAACACTGAAGCTTTCTTT,CAGGTNTEAFF
NA,TRBV11-2,TRBJ1-2,NA,TGTGCCAGCAGCTCTATTCGTACTACGCTTAACTATGGCTACACCTTC,CASSSIRTTLNYGYTF
NA,TRBV7-2,TRBJ2-3,NA,TGTGCCAGCAGCTTAGGAGCAAGACTGGATACGCAGTATTTT,CASSLGARLDTQYF
NA,TRBV6-5,TRBJ2-3,NA,TGTGCCAGCAGTTACTCGATTCCTTTAAGGGGAGATACGCAGTATTTT,CASSYSIPLRGDTQYF
NA,TRBV13,TRBJ1-1,NA,TGTGCCGTAAACCCGTTTGCGGACACTGAAGCTTTCTTT,CAVNPFADTEAFF
NA,TRBV5-8,TRBJ1-6,NA,TGTGCCAGCAGCTCGGAATATTCAGGGGTCGGTAATTCACCCCTCCACTTT,CASSSEYSGVGNSPLHF
TRBD1,TRBV27,TRBJ1-2,NA,TGTGCCAGCAGTCTTGGACAGGGTAGATATGGCTACACCTTC,CASSLGQGRYGYTF
NA,TRBV5-1,TRBJ2-5,NA,TGCGCCAGCAGCTTTAGTAGTTCCGAGGAGACCCAGTACTTC,CASSFSSSEETQYF
TRBD1,TRBV5-1,TRBJ1-1,few,TGCGCCAGCAGCTTGGCAGGGGGCTTCACTGAAGCTTTCTTT,CASSLAGGFTEAFF
TRBD1,TRBV2,TRBJ2-5,NA,TGTGCCAGCACCGCCAGGGGGCTGGAGACCCAGTACTTC,CASTARGLETQYF
NA,TRBV10-2,TRBJ2-5,NA,TGCGCCAGCAGCCCCGGGGGGACCCAGTACTTC,CASSPGGTQYF
TRBD2,TRBV28,TRBJ2-3,NA,TGTGCCAGCAGTTCCCCTGCTAGCGGAGCGAGCACAGATACGCAGTATTTT,CASSSPASGASTDTQYF
TRBD1,TRBV29-1,TRBJ2-2,NA,TGCAGCGCCCAAGTGGGACAGGGGGGAACCGGGGAGCTGTTTTTT,CSAQVGQGGTGELFF
NA,TRBV10-2,TRBJ1-2,once,TGCGCCAGCAGTGAGTCCGGGGGGGCGGCTGGCTACACCTTC,CASSESGGAAGYTF
NA,TRBV5-1,TRBJ2-3,NA,TGCGCCAGCAGCTTGGACTCGGGAAGCACAGATACGCAGTATTTT,CASSLDSGSTDTQYF
TRBD2,TRBV5-1,TRBJ2-2,NA,TGCGCCAGCAGCCTAGCGGGAGGAAGTAACACCGGGGAGCTGTTTTTT,CASSLAGGSNTGELFF
NA,TRBV19,TRBJ2-7,NA,TGTGCCAGTAGTATTGGCATTACATCCTACGAGCAGTACTTC,CASSIGITSYEQYF
NA,TRBV6-2/TRBV6-3,TRBJ2-5,NA,TGTGCCAGCAGTTACCTTCAGACCCAGTACTTC,CASSYLQTQYF
NA,TRBV19,TRBJ1-5,NA,TGTGCCAGTAGTATAGGATCGGTGAATCAGCCCCAGCATTTT,CASSIGSVNQPQHF
TRBD1,TRBV18,TRBJ1-5,once,TGTGCCAGCTCACAAATGGGACAGGGCATTGGCAATCAGCCCCAGCATTTT,CASSQMGQGIGNQPQHF
TRBD2,TRBV5-6,TRBJ2-1,NA,TGTGCCAGCAGCTTTCTAGCGGGAGGCCTCAATGAGCAGTTCTTC,CASSFLAGGLNEQFF
NA,TRBV5-6,TRBJ1-4,NA,TGTGCCAGCAGCTTGCTAGGGGCTACTAATGAAAAACTGTTTTTT,CASSLLGATNEKLFF
TRBD1,TRBV28,TRBJ1-6,NA,TGTGCCAGCAGGCCCCGGGACAGGGATAATTCACCCCTCCACTTT,CASRPRDRDNSPLHF
TRBD1,TRBV2,TRBJ2-2,NA,TGTGCCAGCAGTCGGACAGGGGAATTTTTCGGGGAGCTGTTTTTT,CASSRTGEFFGELFF
TRBD1,TRBV5-6,TRBJ1-1,NA,TGTGCCAGCAGCTTTTGGACAGGGGGCGCGGGGAGCACTGAAGCTTTCTTT,CASSFWTGGAGSTEAFF
TRBD2,TRBV6-5,TRBJ2-7,NA,TGTGCCAGCCTTAGCGGGACCACTTACGAGCAGTACTTC,CASLSGTTYEQYF
NA,TRBV7-3,TRBJ2-1,NA,TGTGCCAGCAGCCTGGGTAGCGCTCAGAACCATGAGCAGTTCTTC,CASSLGSAQNHEQFF